This record looks at one T cell receptor beta chain sequence and its context. Its antigen is unidentified. TCR beta rearrangements were amplified from peripheral blood genomic DNA. A mixed TRB-A/B primer pool amplified rearranged TRB by multiplex touch-down PCR. One entry per CDR3 protein results from TCRdb running MiXCR on the multiplex PCR reads. The sample has 6,100 or so distinct CDR3 sequences; around a quarter are singletons. Between the trimmed V and J ends, which lost 0 bases and 4 bases, there was a span of 5 bases. The CDR3 totals 14 residues. CDR1 is SGDLS, CDR2 YYNGEE, per germline. The record originates from a study of T cell repertoires in aging, cancer and after chemotherapy. Study as a whole: Donors were grouped into six age bands spanning 30 or younger through 70 or older. Patients with chronic lymphocytic leukemia were sampled before and after fludarabine- or bendamustine-based chemotherapy.

Study results and caveats: No conclusions about immunological memory after chemotherapy can be drawn from the repertoire data. In each cancer cohort, median generation probability increased across chemotherapy, suggesting thymic output rebounded.

Sequencing input: blood. This receptor was obtained from a human donor with a blood cancer. The V call is TRBV9, the J call TRBJ2-6; D unclear. The CDR3 spells CASSVVAGANVLTF. The CDR3 coding sequence is TGTGCCAGCAGCGTAGTGGCCGGGGCCAACGTCCTGACTTTC.